This T cell receptor (beta chain) was retrieved from a study of CD8 T cells in ankylosing spondylitis. The study, taken as a whole, reports: A TCR beta motif of fewer than ten highly homologous variants appeared characteristic of ankylosing spondylitis blood.

Germline V gene sequence: CDR1 LNHDA, CDR2 SQIVND (reference sequence). CDR3 size: 13 residues. The V end lost 6 bases, the J end lost 3 bases, and 9 bases lay between the germline ends. TCRdb reprocessed the 5' RACE reads with MiXCR, giving one entry per CDR3 protein. This table has tens of thousands of distinct CDR3 sequences, more than 25% appearing once. As concerns this clonotype: As yet, its antigen is unknown.

This chain connects TRBV19 to TRBJ1-5, with a weak D call TRBD1 (5 bases). This clonotype originated in a male donor with ankylosing spondylitis or in good health (not recorded which). The sample taken for sequencing was blood, either unsorted or a sorted T cell fraction (not recorded which). CDR3 nucleotide sequence: TGTGCCAGTAGACAGGACCCCAATCAGCCCCAGCATTTT. It encodes CASRQDPNQPQHF. Drawing the rest from reference TRBV19 and TRBJ1-5, the complete variable domain is DGGITQSPKYLFRKEGQNVTLSCEQNLNHDAMYWYRQDPGQGLRLIYYSQIVNDFQKGDIAEGYSVSREKKESFPLTVTSAQKNPTAFYLCASRQDPNQPQHFGDGTRLSIL.